This paragraph reports one T cell receptor beta chain. This sample stems from a study of cytomegalovirus exposure and HLA in healthy donors. PCR was performed using 60 Vbeta and 13 Jbeta primers. Clones were read by immunoSEQ multiplex PCR, and TCRdb kept only the in-frame ones, dropping some. The sample has fewer than 250,000 clones; about 76% are singletons. Sequencing was done on a sample of PBMCs. The receptor was isolated from a male donor in good health and CMV-seropositive.

CDR3 loop: CASSLPSPNTGELFF. CDR3 bases: TGCGCCAGCAGCTTGCCTAGCCCAAACACCGGGGAGCTGTTTTTT. The chain joins TRBV5-1 to TRBJ2-2; D possibly corresponds to TRBD2 (5 bases). Germline V CDR1 and CDR2: SGHRS, YFSETQ. V shed 1 base and J shed 2 bases, with 9 bases lying between them. The CDR3 runs 15 residues.